One and the same sample provided the 27 T cell receptor beta chains below, sequenced in a study of T cell clonality in common variable immunodeficiency. Assay used: immunoSEQ multiplex PCR; TCRdb lists only in-frame clones, some missing. The sample has 40,000 to 45,000 clones, none seen only once. What was sequenced was peripheral blood mononuclear cells. The receptor source for this set is a person between 18 and 70 years old in good health.

This clone was found many times. Read sequence stops 3 residues before the CDR3 end, and the germline J gene provides the missing end. V gene TRBV6-2 or TRBV6-3 combines with J gene TRBJ1-1; tentatively, D is TRBD1 (5 bases). The CDR3 has 13 amino acids. Germline V gene lookup returns CDR1 MNHEY and CDR2 SVGEGT. The V end lost 7 bases, the J end lost 0 bases, and 9 bases lay between the germline ends. The part of the CDR3 DNA that was read is TGTGCCAGCACCCCGACAGTGAACACTGAA. The encoded protein is CASTPTVNTE. The entire CDR3 sequence reads CASTPTVNTEAFF.

Notes on this clone: Possible read error: a much larger clone is one base away. Read data end 3 residues before the CDR3 end; the end is taken from the germline J gene. This rearrangement joins TRBV7-3 to TRBJ2-1; 9 bases fit TRBD2. Losses at the gene ends were 2 bases for V and 2 bases for J; bases not matched to a gene: 1. There are 15 residues in the CDR3. Germline CDR1 reads SGHTA; CDR2 reads FQGTGA. This CDR3 reads CASSLGLATYNEQFF. The part of the CDR3 DNA that was read is TGTGCCAGCAGCTTAGGACTAGCGACCTACAATGAG.

This clone was recorded many times. The CDR3 extends 3 residues past the end of the read, so its final part is completed from the germline J gene. The rearrangement joins TRBV5-1 to TRBJ1-1, with TRBD1 matching over 12 bases. This CDR3 has 15 residues. Germline V lookup: CDR1 SGHRS, CDR2 YFSETQ. The sequenced part of the CDR3 DNA is TGCGCCAGCAGCTTGAAGGGACAGGGGGCATTGGAA. This sequence encodes CASSLKGQGALE. The entire CDR3 reads CASSLKGQGALEAFF. The complete variable domain, with remaining parts taken from reference TRBV5-1 and TRBJ1-1, reads KAGVTQTPRYLIKTRGQQVTLSCSPISGHRSVSWYQQTPGQGLQFLFEYFSETQRNKGNFPGRFSGRQFSNSRSEMNVSTLELGDSALYLCASSLKGQGALEAFFGQGTRLTVV.

In its sample, this clone was seen many times. The read halts 3 residues ahead of the CDR3 end, with the missing end drawn from the germline J gene. The chain employs TRBV12-3 or TRBV12-4 and TRBJ1-5; 9 nucleotides line up with TRBD1. V shed 6 bases and J 5 bases; nucleotides not matched to a gene: 8. CDR3 length: 15 amino acids. The sequenced CDR3 bases are TGTGCCAGCAGCCGAGGACAGGGGTCGGATCAGCCC. This gives the protein CASSRGQGSDQP. The whole CDR3 sequence reads CASSRGQGSDQPQHF.

This clone was seen at least ten times. From the germline J gene comes the end of the CDR3, since the read stops 3 residues before it. The genes are TRBV13 and TRBJ2-7, with 8 bases lining up with TRBD2. The CDR3 is made up of 15 amino acids. With V trimmed by 5 bases and J by 5 bases, 11 bases remained unmatched. Germline CDR1 is PRHDT and CDR2 is FYEKMQ (reference sequence). CDR3: CASSMGGSGDHEQYF. The CDR3 DNA, read in part, is TGTGCCAGCAGCATGGGGGGTAGCGGGGACCACGAG.

In its sample, this clone was seen many times. The read terminates 3 residues ahead of where the CDR3 ends, so the germline J gene completes it. The rearrangement joins TRBV30 to TRBJ1-2, with a possible D match to TRBD1 (5 bases). Germline V CDR1 and CDR2: GTSNPN, SVGIG (reference sequence). The V and J ends lost 2 bases and 2 bases respectively, with 24 bases between them. This CDR3 spans 18 amino acids. CDR3 protein: CAWSPSFGAATLNYGYTF. The part of the CDR3 DNA that was read is TGTGCCTGGAGTCCCTCCTTTGGGGCCGCTACCCTCAACTATGGC.

Many counts were recorded for this clone. The read halts 3 residues ahead of the CDR3 end, with the missing end drawn from the germline J gene. The V gene is TRBV19, the J gene TRBJ2-2; 9 bases align to TRBD2. V lost 2 bases to trimming and J lost 4 bases; unmatched junction nucleotides: 8. The CDR3 runs 17 residues. The germline V gene has CDR1 LNHDA and CDR2 SQIVND (reference sequence). The CDR3: CASSIIGGGALTGELFF. The DNA read from the CDR3 is TGTGCCAGTAGTATAATTGGCGGGGGGGCCCTCACCGGGGAG.

Ten or more counts support this clone. Sequencing ends 3 residues short of the CDR3 end; the germline J gene provides the rest. The genes are TRBV20-1 and TRBJ2-7; D is undetermined. Trimming stripped 1 base from V and 0 bases from J, with 7 bases between. CDR3 length: 13 amino acids. CDR1 and CDR2 (germline): DFQATT, SNEGSKA (reference sequence). Incomplete CDR3 DNA: TGCAGTGCTAGAGTTCAGAGCTCCTACGAG. Its protein is CSARVQSSYE. The whole CDR3 protein reads CSARVQSSYEQYF.

In this sample, this clone turned up many times. The DNA ends 3 residues before the CDR3 does, and the rest of the CDR3 is filled in from the germline J gene. V is TRBV19 and J is TRBJ1-2; 7 bases line up with TRBD1. CDR1 LNHDA and CDR2 SQIVND come from the germline V gene (reference sequence). The CDR3 spans 15 residues. J gave up 2 bases and V 3 bases, and 6 bases lay outside the gene matches. CDR3 DNA (partial): TGTGCCAGTAGTATGAATGGAGGGGGCAACTATGGC. Amino acids: CASSMNGGGNYG. The whole CDR3 protein reads CASSMNGGGNYGYTF.

This clone came up many times. The read falls 3 residues short of the CDR3 end, and the missing part is taken from the germline J gene. The V gene is TRBV5-1, the J gene TRBJ1-1, with a weak D call TRBD1 (6 bases). The CDR3 is 15 residues long. Germline assignment: CDR1 SGHRS and CDR2 YFSETQ. V lost 4 bases and J lost 1, with 14 bases in between. The CDR3 bases that were read are TGCGCCAGCAGCGTTACAGGGCTCCCGAACACTGAA. The encoded protein is CASSVTGLPNTE. The whole CDR3 sequence is CASSVTGLPNTEAFF.

This clone was recorded at least ten times. The missing CDR3 end, 3 residues past where the read stops, is filled in from the germline J gene. This sequence joins TRBV30 and TRBJ2-2; a weak D match, TRBD2 (6 bases). This CDR3 contains 15 residues. The germline V gene encodes CDR1 GTSNPN and CDR2 SVGIG (reference sequence). V was pared by 1 base and J by 6 bases, with 15 bases between. The part of the CDR3 DNA that was read is TGTGCCTGGAGTGCGGGGAGGACGGGTCCCGGGGAG. Translated, it gives CAWSAGRTGPGE. From start to end, the CDR3 is CAWSAGRTGPGELFF. The variable domain in full, with the rest retrieved from reference TRBV30 and TRBJ2-2, is SQTIHQWPATLVQPVGSPLSLECTVEGTSNPNLYWYRQAAGRGLQLLFYSVGIGQISSEVPQNLSASRPQDRQFILSSKKLLLSDSGFYLCAWSAGRTGPGELFFGEGSRLTVL.

This clone showed up many times. The read is 3 residues too short to cover the CDR3 end, so that end is filled in from the germline J gene. The rearrangement links TRBV18 to TRBJ2-2; a weak D match, TRBD1 (6 bases). Germline CDR1 reads KGHSH; CDR2 reads LQKENI. This CDR3 is built from 15 residues. Trimming pared 3 bases from V and 1 base from J, leaving 9 bases between. The CDR3 bases that were read are TGTGCCAGCTCACCCCAGGACAGGAACACCGGGGAG. Protein product: CASSPQDRNTGE. The CDR3 in its entirety is CASSPQDRNTGELFF.

This clone occurred many times. The read ends 3 residues before the CDR3 terminus; that terminus is restored from the germline J gene. The V call is TRBV5-1, the J call TRBJ2-1, with 14 bases identical to TRBD2. Germline CDR1 reads SGHRS; CDR2 reads YFSETQ. The CDR3 loop spans 17 amino acids. V dropped 2 bases and J dropped 4; count of bases not matched to a gene: 5. The DNA read from the CDR3 is TGCGCCAGCAGCTTAACCGGGACTAGCGGGAGTTACAATGAG. It yields the protein CASSLTGTSGSYNE. The whole CDR3 sequence reads CASSLTGTSGSYNEQFF. The variable domain in full, completed from reference TRBV5-1 and TRBJ2-1, reads KAGVTQTPRYLIKTRGQQVTLSCSPISGHRSVSWYQQTPGQGLQFLFEYFSETQRNKGNFPGRFSGRQFSNSRSEMNVSTLELGDSALYLCASSLTGTSGSYNEQFFGPGTRLTVL.

This clone was seen many times. The CDR3 end is not reached by the read, which stops 3 residues before it; the germline J gene fills it in. The chain combines TRBV28 with TRBJ2-7; D is perhaps TRBD1 (6 bases). V lost 3 bases to trimming and J lost 2 bases, with 14 bases between them. The germline CDR1 and CDR2 sequences are MDHEN and SYDVKM. The CDR3 is 15 amino acids. The CDR3 is CASSFPQGFAYEQYF. The sequenced CDR3 bases are TGTGCCAGCAGTTTCCCCCAGGGGTTTGCCTACGAG. The whole variable domain, filled in from reference TRBV28 and TRBJ2-7, reads DVKVTQSSRYLVKRTGEKVFLECVQDMDHENMFWYRQDPGLGLRLIYFSYDVKMKEKGDIPEGYSVSREKKERFSLILESASTNQTSMYLCASSFPQGFAYEQYFGPGTRLTVT.

This clone was observed at least ten times. The CDR3 extends 3 residues past the end of the read, so its final part is completed from the germline J gene. This chain uses TRBV7-2 with TRBJ1-5; weak D call: TRBD1 (6 bases). CDR3 length: 14 residues. Trimming removed 3 bases at V and 8 bases at J, with 14 bases between. Germline CDR1 and CDR2: SGHTA and FQGNSA. The CDR3 sequence is CASSFSGGGEPQHF. Partial CDR3 DNA: TGTGCCAGCAGCTTTAGTGGGGGGGGCGAGCCC.

This clone was seen at least ten times. The read terminates 3 residues before the CDR3 end, so the remaining end is supplied by the germline J gene. V is TRBV29-1 and J is TRBJ1-1; D is perhaps TRBD1 (5 bases). Germline V lookup: CDR1 SQVTM, CDR2 ANQGSEA. Trimming pared 4 bases from V and 5 bases from J, leaving 11 bases between. The CDR3 runs 12 residues. The chain's CDR3 is CSVAGGVTEAFF. The DNA read from the CDR3 is TGCAGCGTTGCGGGGGGAGTTACTGAA.

This clone was found many times. With the read ending 3 residues before the CDR3 end, the germline J gene is used to fill in that end. V is TRBV5-6 and J is TRBJ1-4; 8 bases are a match to TRBD1. Trimming removed 4 bases from V and 6 bases from J; junction bases left unmatched: 8. Germline lookup yields CDR1 SGHDT and CDR2 YYEEEE. This CDR3 contains 15 residues. The CDR3 spells CASSRRTGRDEKLFF. The part of the CDR3 DNA that was read is TGTGCCAGCAGCAGGAGGACAGGGCGGGATGAAAAA.

This clone was counted at least ten times. The CDR3 end lies 3 residues beyond the end of the read and is filled in from the germline J gene. The rearrangement links TRBV19 to TRBJ2-2, with D hard to call. Germline CDR1 reads LNHDA; CDR2 reads SQIVND (reference sequence). This CDR3 is 13 amino acids long. Trimming removed 8 bases from V and 2 bases from J, with 9 bases in between. The part of the CDR3 DNA that was read is TGTGCCAGTCCTAGTCCTAACACCGGGGAG. Protein product: CASPSPNTGE. The whole CDR3 region reads CASPSPNTGELFF.

This clone was seen many times. The junction and the germline gene differ at one end; a read error may be behind it. The read falls 3 residues short of the CDR3 end, and the missing part is taken from the germline J gene. The chain links TRBV4-2 to TRBJ2-3; D is ambiguous. CDR3 size: 14 residues. CDR1 LGHNA and CDR2 YNFKEQ come from the germline V gene. CDR3 bases read: TGCGCCAGCAGCCCCCAATTCAGTTCAGATACG. Translating it yields CASSPQFSSDT. The complete CDR3 sequence is CASSPQFSSDTQYF.

The sample holds many counts of this clone. The read comes to an end 3 residues before the CDR3 does, leaving the germline J gene to fill in the end. The V gene is TRBV11-3, the J gene TRBJ2-2; D is perhaps TRBD2 (6 bases). Per the germline V gene, CDR1 is SGHNT and CDR2 is YENEEA. The CDR3 is 14 amino acids. The CDR3 region is CASSWGLTERELFF. The CDR3 DNA, read in part, is TGTGCCAGCAGCTGGGGACTCACGGAACGTGAG.

In its sample, this clone was seen many times. The CDR3 extends 3 residues past the end of the read, so its final part is completed from the germline J gene. The V call is TRBV19, the J call TRBJ1-5; D remains ambiguous. Germline-derived CDR1 and CDR2 are LNHDA and SQIVND (reference sequence). Trimming cost V 4 bases and J 7 bases, with 8 bases left between them. The CDR3 runs to 12 residues. CDR3 DNA (partial): TGTGCCAGTAGTAGTACGGGGCAGCCC. Protein: CASSSTGQP. The full CDR3 protein reads CASSSTGQPQHF.

The sample holds many counts of this clone. The sequence runs out 3 residues before the end of the CDR3; the remainder is reconstructed from the germline J gene. The chain couples TRBV6-2 or TRBV6-3 to TRBJ2-3; unclear D gene. The length of the CDR3 is 12 residues. The germline V gene has CDR1 MNHEY and CDR2 SVGEGT. The germline V and J ends were trimmed by 1 base and 6 bases, with 5 bases remaining between them. The part of the CDR3 DNA that was read is TGTGCCAGCAGTTACTGGGCGGATACG. Protein product: CASSYWADT. The complete CDR3 sequence is CASSYWADTQYF.

This clone was recorded at least ten times. The sequenced fragment ends 3 residues before the CDR3 boundary, so the rest is inferred from the germline J gene. The chain joins TRBV12-3 or TRBV12-4 to TRBJ2-7; TRBD2 matches at 13 bases. The V segment lost 6 bases and the J segment 3 bases; nucleotides outside the gene matches: 5. There are 15 residues in the CDR3. CDR3 amino acids: CASSTGTSGIYEQYF. The CDR3 DNA, read in part, is TGTGCCAGCAGCACCGGGACTAGCGGGATCTACGAG.

This clone came up many times. The read ends 3 residues shy of where the CDR3 ends; the end is completed using the germline J gene. This chain uses TRBV18 with TRBJ2-1; maybe TRBD1 (6 bases). The V gene lost 6 bases and the J gene lost 0 bases, with 15 bases spanning the gap. The CDR3 sequence is 16 residues long. CDR1 and CDR2 (germline): KGHSH, LQKENI. The DNA read from the CDR3 is TGTGCCAGCTCCCTACAGGGTCCGAGCTCCTACAATGAG. Translating gives CASSLQGPSSYNE. The entire CDR3 protein reads CASSLQGPSSYNEQFF.

This clone was picked up many times. The CDR3 goes on 3 residues after the read ends, and that part is filled in from the germline J gene. The genes are TRBV20-1 and TRBJ1-1; TRBD1 matches at 7 bases. V shed 0 bases, J shed 1 base, and the junction held 2 bases outside the gene matches. Germline V gene data show CDR1 as DFQATT and CDR2 as SNEGSKA (reference sequence). The CDR3 has 14 amino acids. The CDR3 bases that were read are TGCAGTGCTAGAGACCGGGACAGGAACACTGAA. Encoded protein: CSARDRDRNTE. The complete CDR3 reads CSARDRDRNTEAFF.

This clone was seen repeatedly, ten times or more. The CDR3 end is not reached by the read, which stops 3 residues before it; the germline J gene fills it in. The chain has TRBV14 and TRBJ2-3; 9 bases map to TRBD2. J lost 4 bases, V lost 0 bases, and 5 bases had no gene match. The germline V gene has CDR1 SGHDN and CDR2 FVKESK. The CDR3 is made up of 16 amino acids. The CDR3 reads CASSQEGLARSDTQYF. The covered CDR3 bases are TGTGCCAGCAGCCAAGAGGGACTAGCCAGATCAGATACG. The full variable domain, its missing parts supplied by reference TRBV14 and TRBJ2-3, is EAGVTQFPSHSVIEKGQTVTLRCDPISGHDNLYWYRRVMGKEIKFLLHFVKESKQDESGMPNNRFLAERTGGTYSTLKVQPAELEDSGVYFCASSQEGLARSDTQYFGPGTRLTVL.

The table lists this clone with many counts. The sequence runs out 3 residues before the end of the CDR3; the remainder is reconstructed from the germline J gene. The chain joins TRBV7-3 to TRBJ1-1; TRBD1 aligns across 9 bases. From germline, CDR1 is SGHTA and CDR2 FQGTGA. The CDR3 sequence is 13 residues long. The CDR3 here is CASSPGQGFTAFF. Partial CDR3 DNA: TGTGCCAGCAGTCCGGGACAGGGATTTACG.